These 24 T cell receptor beta chains were sequenced from one sample in a study of T cells after yellow fever vaccination. TCRdb ran MiXCR on the 5' RACE reads and lists one entry per CDR3 protein. The data contain hundreds of thousands of distinct CDR3 sequences, about 12% of them singletons. The specimen was PBMCs, collected on the day of the yellow fever booster vaccination. These receptors all stem from a man between 25 and 39 years old who received the YFV17D yellow fever vaccine.

This chain's CDR3 is CASSVGWARNTDTQYF. The CDR3 DNA reads TGTGCCAGCAGCGTAGGTTGGGCGCGAAATACAGATACGCAGTATTTT. V is TRBV9 and J is TRBJ2-3; D uncertain. Deletions cut 0 bases from V and 3 bases from J, with 14 bases between. This CDR3 is built from 16 residues. Germline CDR1 reads SGDLS; CDR2 reads YYNGEE.

At least ten counts were recorded for this clonotype. The V and J genes are TRBV14 and TRBJ2-7; 11 bases agree with TRBD1. Germline lookup yields CDR1 SGHDN and CDR2 FVKESK. V dropped 4 bases and J dropped 6; count of bases not matched to a gene: 14. The CDR3 extends over 17 amino acids. CDR3 sequence reads: CASSRDRGIPPLGEQYF. The CDR3 bases are TGTGCCAGCAGCCGGGACAGGGGGATCCCGCCACTAGGCGAGCAGTACTTC.

This clonotype appeared a few times. The V call is TRBV4-2, the J call TRBJ2-2; D not certain. Trimming took off 0 bases at V and 1 base at J, with 6 bases between the two ends. The CDR3 has 15 residues. The germline V gene encodes CDR1 LGHNA and CDR2 YNFKEQ. Written as DNA, the CDR3 is TGTGCCAGCAGCCAAGAAATCAGGAACACCGGGGAGCTGTTTTTT. This sequence encodes CASSQEIRNTGELFF.

Ten or more counts support this clonotype. The genes are TRBV9 and TRBJ2-7; TRBD1 matches 8 bases. This CDR3 is 14 amino acids long. CDR1 is SGDLS, CDR2 YYNGEE, per germline. V gave up 4 bases and J gave up 5 bases; unmatched junction bases: 8. The CDR3 here is CASSSDRVVNEQYF. CDR3 coding DNA: TGTGCCAGCAGCTCGGACAGGGTGGTCAACGAGCAGTACTTC.

The J gene is TRBJ2-5, the V gene TRBV28, with D possibly matching TRBD2 (5 bases). CDR3 length: 16 residues. Germline CDR1 is MDHEN and CDR2 is SYDVKM. With 4 bases removed from V and 5 bases from J, the gap between germline ends came to 20 bases. The CDR3 coding sequence is TGTGCCAGCAGTTCTAGCCGTGGGAGCGAGAGCGAGACCCAGTACTTC. Protein: CASSSSRGSESETQYF.

This clonotype was seen more than once but under ten times. This rearrangement joins TRBV12-3 or TRBV12-4 to TRBJ1-2; 7 bases agree with TRBD1. After removal of 6 bases from V and 5 bases from J, the junction contained 0 bases not matched to a gene. The CDR3 loop spans 11 amino acids. The CDR3 loop is CASRTGYGYTF. CDR3 sequence (DNA): TGTGCCAGCAGGACAGGGTATGGCTACACCTTC.

The CDR3 DNA follows: TGTGCCAGCAGCCCATCCGGGTTTCCAGGGAGCATCGGGGAGACCCAGTACTTC. Translated: CASSPSGFPGSIGETQYF. The rearrangement uses TRBV3-1 and TRBJ2-5; possibly TRBD1 or TRBD2 for D (5 bases each). The CDR3 is 18 amino acids. V was trimmed by 4 bases and J by 5 bases, leaving 26 bases between them. The germline gives CDR1 LGHDT, CDR2 YNNKEL (reference sequence).

The rearrangement joins TRBV28 to TRBJ2-3, with a weak D call TRBD1 (5 bases). Germline-derived CDR1 and CDR2 are MDHEN and SYDVKM. CDR3 length: 17 amino acids. Trimming removed 9 bases from V and 0 bases from J, with 22 bases in between. DNA of the CDR3: TGTGCCAGTTCCCCCCCCCCAGGGAAGGCTAGCACAGATACGCAGTATTTT. Translation gives CASSPPPGKASTDTQYF.

The table lists this clonotype with a few counts. V usage is TRBV18 and J usage is TRBJ1-5, with unresolved D. CDR3 length equals 12 residues. Trimming took 7 bases from V and 10 from J, leaving 14 bases between them. CDR1 is KGHSH, CDR2 LQKENI, per germline. CDR3 sequence (DNA): TGTGCCAGCTTTATATTGGGTGGACCCCAGCATTTT. Its protein is CASFILGGPQHF.

The V call is TRBV4-3, the J call TRBJ1-4; D gene unclear. Germline values: CDR1 LGHNA, CDR2 YSLEER. The CDR3 has 15 residues. The V and J ends lost 1 base and 7 bases respectively, with 13 bases between them. The CDR3 here is CASSQGQLQGEKLFF. CDR3 nucleotide sequence: TGCGCCAGCAGCCAAGGGCAGCTCCAAGGTGAAAAACTGTTTTTT.

The chain uses TRBV7-2 and TRBJ1-5, with unresolved D. Germline-derived CDR1 and CDR2 are SGHTA and FQGNSA. The V end lost 7 bases, the J end lost 2 bases, and 12 bases lay between the germline ends. The CDR3 loop spans 14 amino acids. DNA for the CDR3: TGTGCCAGCACTGAGGGCCTCGGCAATCAGCCCCAGCATTTT. Its translation: CASTEGLGNQPQHF.

This clonotype was recorded a few times. V is TRBV6-2 or TRBV6-3 and J is TRBJ2-1; D gene unclear. V was trimmed by 5 bases and J by 3 bases, leaving 20 bases between them. In germline, CDR1 is MNHEY, CDR2 SVGEGT. CDR3 length: 17 residues. CDR3 region: CASSPEWATTDYNEQFF. CDR3 coding DNA: TGTGCCAGCAGTCCTGAATGGGCCACCACCGACTACAATGAGCAGTTCTTC.

This clonotype has more than one count but fewer than ten. This chain uses TRBV4-2 with TRBJ1-5; TRBD1 aligns across 7 bases. CDR1 and CDR2 (germline): LGHNA, YNFKEQ. V was clipped by 4 bases and J by 4 bases; unmatched bases: 16. The CDR3 length is 18 residues. The CDR3 DNA reads TGTGCCAGCAGCCGGGGCATTCGAGGGGGCCAGGGAAATCAGCCCCAGCATTTT. Its translation is CASSRGIRGGQGNQPQHF.

The chain uses TRBV28 and TRBJ1-6; D not resolved. The germline V gene encodes CDR1 MDHEN and CDR2 SYDVKM. The CDR3 covers 13 residues. V was pared by 3 bases and J by 10 bases, with 10 bases between. The CDR3 coding sequence is TGTGCCAGCAGTTTTCCGGCCACCTCACCCCTCCACTTT. Residues: CASSFPATSPLHF. The whole variable domain, remainder taken from reference TRBV28 and TRBJ1-6, is DVKVTQSSRYLVKRTGEKVFLECVQDMDHENMFWYRQDPGLGLRLIYFSYDVKMKEKGDIPEGYSVSREKKERFSLILESASTNQTSMYLCASSFPATSPLHFGNGTRLTVT.

This clonotype was recorded a few times. The gene calls are TRBV5-4 and TRBJ1-4; D may be TRBD1 (6 bases). Per the germline V gene, CDR1 is SGHNT and CDR2 is YYREEE (reference sequence). The CDR3 runs 17 residues. Trimming took off 0 bases at V and 4 bases at J, with 16 bases between the two ends. CDR3 in DNA: TGTGCCAGCAGCTTGGAACCAGGGGATCCTATTAATGAAAAACTGTTTTTT. Translation: CASSLEPGDPINEKLFF.

This clonotype was found a few times. The chain carries TRBV18 and TRBJ2-2; D may be TRBD2 (6 bases). V lost 3 bases and J lost 5, with 13 bases in between. This CDR3 has 15 amino acids. Per the germline V gene, CDR1 is KGHSH and CDR2 is LQKENI. CDR3 nucleotide sequence: TGTGCCAGCTCACCCTACACGGGGGATACCGGGGAGCTGTTTTTT. This encodes CASSPYTGDTGELFF.

The table lists this clonotype with many counts. The chain is built from TRBV6-5 and TRBJ2-3, with no clear D. Germline V CDR1 and CDR2: MNHEY, SVGAGI. V lost 1 base, J lost 2 bases, and 16 bases lay in between. The CDR3 contains 17 residues. The CDR3 sequence: CASSYYFSAVPTDTQYF. In DNA, the CDR3 is TGTGCCAGCAGTTACTATTTTTCGGCGGTACCCACAGATACGCAGTATTTT.

The chain has TRBV27 and TRBJ2-5; D not resolved. V was pared by 6 bases and J by 1 base, with 15 bases between. CDR3 length: 15 residues. CDR1 is MNHEY, CDR2 SMNVEV, per germline (reference sequence). The CDR3 spells CASSLRINFQETQYF. The CDR3 coding sequence is TGTGCCAGCAGCCTGCGCATAAACTTCCAAGAGACCCAGTACTTC.

The DNA of the CDR3 is TGCAGTGCAACTACAGGGAGGACCGGGGAGCTGTTTTTT. Translating it yields CSATTGRTGELFF. The rearrangement links TRBV20-1 to TRBJ2-2; TRBD1 or TRBD2 may be the D gene (6 bases each). Germline V CDR1 and CDR2: DFQATT, SNEGSKA (reference sequence). This CDR3 has 13 amino acids. The germline V and J ends were trimmed by 6 bases and 5 bases, with 13 bases remaining between them.

In this sample, this clonotype turned up a few times. The chain links TRBV3-1 to TRBJ2-2, with 7 positions matching TRBD2. Germline V gives CDR1 LGHDT, CDR2 YNNKEL (reference sequence). The J segment lost 6 bases and the V segment lost 5 bases, leaving 6 bases of the junction unmatched. This CDR3 spans 14 amino acids. The CDR3 region has the DNA TGTGCCAGCAGCGCCAGACTAGCTGCCGGGGAGCTGTTTTTT. Translating gives CASSARLAAGELFF. The complete variable domain, with remaining parts taken from reference TRBV3-1 and TRBJ2-2, reads DTAVSQTPKYLVTQMGNDKSIKCEQNLGHDTMYWYKQDSKKFLKIMFSYNNKELIINETVPNRFSPKSPDKAHLNLHINSLELGDSAVYFCASSARLAAGELFFGEGSRLTVL.

In this sample, this clonotype turned up many times. This chain joins TRBV10-3 and TRBJ2-2; 14 nucleotides agree with TRBD2. J lost 4 bases, V lost 2 bases, and 9 bases had no gene match. Per the germline V gene, CDR1 is ENHRY and CDR2 is SYGVKD. CDR3 length: 19 residues. The chain's CDR3 is CAISELPGTSGSSTGELFF. The CDR3 nucleotides read TGTGCCATCAGTGAGCTACCAGGGACTAGCGGGAGTAGCACCGGGGAGCTGTTTTTT.

The chain recombines TRBV18 with TRBJ2-3, with no clear D. CDR1 is KGHSH, CDR2 LQKENI, per germline. V gave up 4 bases and J gave up 2 bases, with 13 bases separating them. The CDR3 is 15 amino acids. CDR3 protein: CASSLLQNPTDTQYF. CDR3 in DNA: TGTGCCAGCTCACTGCTTCAAAACCCCACAGATACGCAGTATTTT.

This clonotype has just a few counts. The rearrangement joins TRBV9 to TRBJ1-1; 9 bases fit TRBD1. There are 12 residues in the CDR3. The V gene end was trimmed by 4 bases and the J gene end by 11 bases; junction bases not matched to a gene: 6. Germline V gene data show CDR1 as SGDLS and CDR2 as YYNGEE. CDR3 sequence: CASSPQGAQAFF. As DNA, the CDR3 is TGTGCCAGCAGCCCACAGGGGGCTCAGGCTTTCTTT.

The rearrangement joins TRBV7-9 to TRBJ2-7, with D possibly called TRBD1 or TRBD2 (5 bases each). Germline CDR1 SEHNR, CDR2 FQNEAQ (reference sequence). This CDR3 has 16 residues. V gave up 6 bases and J gave up 2 bases, with 20 bases separating them. Here the CDR3 reads CASSISTGLPAYEQYF. The CDR3 region has the DNA TGTGCCAGCAGTATTAGTACAGGACTTCCAGCCTACGAGCAGTACTTC. Filled out from reference TRBV7-9 and TRBJ2-7, the complete variable domain reads DTGVSQNPRHKITKRGQNVTFRCDPISEHNRLYWYRQTLGQGPEFLTYFQNEAQLEKSRLLSDRFSAERPKGSFSTLEIQRTEQGDSAMYLCASSISTGLPAYEQYFGPGTRLTVT.